A selection of T cell receptor beta chains follows, all from one sample in a study of identical twins. TCRdb processed the 5' RACE reads anew with MiXCR; each CDR3 protein has one entry. The table lists under 300,000 distinct CDR3 sequences, over 5% of them singletons. These same records also appear under a second study, on T cells expressing NK-cell markers.

Source material: CD8+ T cells sorted from blood. The receptors shown here come from a woman between 18 and 30 years old in good health. Both conserved end residues are part of each CDR3. The order of the fields is D gene, V gene, J gene, clone size, CDR3 protein, CDR3 DNA. The D gene is left open where the match is weak. Some rows mark clone size as missing; the rest say once, few, many or name a class of expanded clone.

TRBD1	TRBV9	TRBJ2-6	few	CASTGTGGSGANVLTF	TGTGCCAGCACCGGGACAGGGGGCTCTGGGGCCAACGTCCTGACTTTC
TRBD1	TRBV27	TRBJ2-5	once	CASSLSRGTETQYF	TGTGCCAGCAGTTTATCCAGGGGGACGGAGACCCAGTACTTC
TRBD1	TRBV7-9	TRBJ2-1	many	CASSLGTGTFPEQFF	TGTGCCAGCAGCTTGGGGACAGGGACCTTTCCTGAGCAGTTCTTC
TRBD2	TRBV19	TRBJ2-7	NA	CASSATSGYSYEQYF	TGTGCCAGTAGTGCTACTAGCGGCTACTCCTACGAGCAGTACTTC
NA	TRBV11-2	TRBJ2-1	few	CASSSSERAAPYNEQFF	TGTGCCAGCAGCTCGAGCGAACGAGCGGCGCCCTACAATGAGCAGTTCTTC
NA	TRBV25-1	TRBJ2-1	few	CASSGGEPVRTTSSYNEQFF	TGTGCCAGCAGTGGAGGGGAGCCAGTCCGCACCACTAGCTCCTACAATGAGCAGTTCTTC
NA	TRBV7-2	TRBJ2-7	few	CASSLAGPSGNEQYF	TGTGCCAGCAGCTTAGCAGGCCCGTCCGGCAACGAGCAGTACTTC
TRBD2	TRBV6-5	TRBJ2-1	few	CASSYGSSGALNEQFF	TGTGCCAGCAGTTACGGCTCTAGCGGGGCACTCAATGAGCAGTTCTTC
TRBD2	TRBV5-6	TRBJ2-3	many	CASSFLTSGKPTDTQYF	TGTGCCAGCAGCTTTCTTACTAGCGGCAAGCCCACAGATACGCAGTATTTT
NA	TRBV18	TRBJ2-7	NA	CASSPADSSYEQYF	TGTGCCAGCTCACCAGCCGACTCTTCCTACGAGCAGTACTTC
NA	TRBV5-1	TRBJ2-7	many	CASSSGNYEQYF	TGCGCCAGCAGCTCCGGTAACTACGAGCAGTACTTC
NA	TRBV6-2/TRBV6-3	TRBJ2-1	many	CASSYFGSSYNEQFF	TGTGCCAGCAGTTACTTCGGTTCCTCCTACAATGAGCAGTTCTTC
NA	TRBV5-6	TRBJ2-3	many	CASSFGTDTQYF	TGTGCCAGCAGTTTCGGCACAGATACGCAGTATTTT
TRBD2	TRBV7-9	TRBJ2-7	NA	CASSKAEREIVEQYF	TGTGCCAGCAGCAAAGCTGAGCGGGAGATCGTCGAGCAGTACTTC
NA	TRBV7-9	TRBJ1-2	NA	CASSSTAVYGYTF	TGTGCCAGCAGCTCGACGGCGGTCTATGGCTACACCTTC
NA	TRBV7-9	TRBJ1-1	many	CASSLGFSEAFF	TGTGCCAGCAGCTTAGGATTTTCTGAAGCTTTCTTT
TRBD2	TRBV12-3/TRBV12-4	TRBJ2-2	NA	CASRGTSGRPRELFF	TGTGCCAGCAGAGGGACTAGCGGGAGGCCCCGGGAGCTGTTTTTT
TRBD1	TRBV12-5	TRBJ2-1	NA	CASGNDRVLNNEHFF	TGTGCTAGTGGGAATGACAGGGTGTTAAACAATGAGCACTTCTTC
NA	TRBV9	TRBJ2-6	few	CASSFNRGGSSGANVLTF	TGTGCCAGCAGCTTCAACAGGGGGGGAAGCTCTGGGGCCAACGTCCTGACTTTC
TRBD2	TRBV20-1	TRBJ2-1	few	CSASWTSRDNEQFF	TGCAGTGCTAGCTGGACTAGCCGGGACAATGAGCAGTTCTTC
TRBD1	TRBV6-5	TRBJ1-5	NA	CASSYDRAGQPQHF	TGTGCCAGCAGTTACGACAGGGCGGGCCAGCCCCAGCATTTT
NA	TRBV20-1	TRBJ1-1	many	CSARDGTHTEAFF	TGCAGTGCTAGGGACGGGACTCACACTGAAGCTTTCTTT
TRBD2	TRBV7-9	TRBJ2-1	few	CASSSERDWHNEQFF	TGTGCCAGCAGCTCCGAGCGGGATTGGCACAATGAGCAGTTCTTC
NA	TRBV7-9	TRBJ2-4	many	CASSPTGAPNIQYF	TGTGCCAGCAGCCCGACCGGGGCGCCCAACATTCAGTACTTC
TRBD2	TRBV7-2	TRBJ2-7	NA	CASSFTSGGSYEQYF	TGTGCCAGCAGCTTTACTAGCGGGGGCTCCTACGAGCAGTACTTC
NA	TRBV7-6	TRBJ2-3	few	CASSFAATGGTDTQYF	TGTGCCAGCAGCTTTGCGGCCACAGGTGGCACAGATACGCAGTATTTT
NA	TRBV12-3/TRBV12-4	TRBJ2-1	NA	CASSFNYNEQFF	TGTGCCAGCAGTTTCAACTACAATGAGCAGTTCTTC
NA	TRBV7-2	TRBJ1-1	many	CASSNSHDTLSAEAFF	TGTGCCAGCAGCAACAGTCATGACACGCTGTCGGCTGAAGCTTTCTTT
NA	TRBV18	TRBJ2-2	few	CASSPSDFPGTGELFF	TGTGCCAGCTCACCTTCAGATTTCCCCGGCACCGGGGAGCTGTTTTTT
NA	TRBV6-1	TRBJ1-4	few	CASSPWAANEKLFF	TGTGCCAGCAGTCCGTGGGCAGCCAATGAAAAACTGTTTTTT
NA	TRBV9	TRBJ2-3	NA	CASSVVGAATDTQYF	TGTGCCAGCAGCGTAGTAGGGGCCGCCACAGATACGCAGTATTTT
NA	TRBV29-1	TRBJ2-1	few	CSVEGWERQSRGYNEQFF	TGCAGCGTTGAGGGGTGGGAACGGCAGTCAAGGGGGTACAATGAGCAGTTCTTC
NA	TRBV7-9	TRBJ1-2	few	CASTEVRDGYTF	TGTGCCAGCACCGAGGTCAGGGACGGCTACACCTTC
TRBD1	TRBV6-2/TRBV6-3	TRBJ2-1	few	CASSRGQERYNEQFF	TGTGCCAGCAGTCGGGGACAGGAACGCTACAATGAGCAGTTCTTC
TRBD1	TRBV5-1	TRBJ2-7	few	CASSSAGTGLNEQYF	TGCGCCAGCAGCTCAGCCGGGACAGGGTTGAACGAGCAGTACTTC
NA	TRBV27	TRBJ2-2	few	CATQRLLSTGELFF	TGTGCCACCCAACGACTGCTGAGCACCGGGGAGCTGTTTTTT
NA	TRBV9	TRBJ1-2	NA	CASSVRLGYTF	TGTGCCAGCAGCGTAAGACTTGGCTACACCTTC
NA	TRBV15	TRBJ2-7	few	CATSRDRGSGYEQYF	TGTGCCACCAGCAGAGATCGTGGCTCCGGCTACGAGCAGTACTTC
TRBD2	TRBV4-1	TRBJ2-7	few	CASSPRTSGSDYEQYF	TGCGCCAGCAGTCCTAGGACTAGCGGGAGCGATTACGAGCAGTACTTC
TRBD1	TRBV12-3/TRBV12-4	TRBJ2-7	many	CARIKGNGQGAGEQYF	TGTGCCCGCATTAAGGGGAACGGACAGGGGGCCGGCGAGCAGTACTTC
NA	TRBV5-1	TRBJ1-2	NA	CASSGGHFRRDGYTF	TGCGCCAGCAGCGGTGGACATTTTAGGCGTGATGGCTACACCTTC
TRBD2	TRBV4-3	TRBJ2-7	few	CASSQAWGGGPVAYEQYF	TGCGCCAGCAGCCAAGCTTGGGGGGGAGGGCCAGTGGCCTACGAGCAGTACTTC
TRBD1	TRBV27	TRBJ2-1	once	CASSLFRGQHNEQFF	TGTGCCAGCAGTTTATTTCGGGGACAGCACAATGAGCAGTTCTTC
NA	TRBV5-6	TRBJ2-1	few	CASSRSTGDYYNEQFF	TGTGCCAGCAGCCGTTCCACAGGGGACTACTACAATGAGCAGTTCTTC
NA	TRBV9	TRBJ2-1	many	CASSVAGVTINEQFF	TGTGCCAGCAGCGTAGCGGGAGTTACTATCAATGAGCAGTTCTTC
TRBD1	TRBV5-5	TRBJ2-1	many	CASSLRSGTGVWNEQFF	TGTGCCAGCAGCTTGAGGTCGGGGACAGGGGTCTGGAATGAGCAGTTCTTC